A selection of T cell receptor beta chains follows, all from one sample in a study of metastatic and nonmetastatic thyroid tumors. TCRdb re-analyzed the PCR reads using MiXCR. This table holds around 4,900 clones, 20% to 25% found once. The sample consisted of tumor tissue. The origin of the receptors is a male donor with papillary thyroid cancer or a benign thyroid nodule (not recorded which). Some clones in this sample may be carry-over from other donors' samples. Both conserved end residues are part of each CDR3.

j_call v_call cdr3_aa
TRBJ2-5 TRBV11-1 CASSTGTSGRREQETQYF
TRBJ2-7 TRBV6-2/TRBV6-3 CASRRLAGTYEQYF
TRBJ2-7 TRBV5-1 CASSLGPSSYEQYF
TRBJ2-1 TRBV27 CASRSGLASYNEQFF
TRBJ2-1 TRBV27 CASSLSSNSPYNEQFF
TRBJ2-1 TRBV5-4 CASSLGRGGDYNEQFF
TRBJ2-1 TRBV4-1 CASSQESRTASYNEQFF
TRBJ2-3 TRBV9 CASSQTGTNTDTQYF
TRBJ2-1 TRBV9 CASSVSEVNEQFF
TRBJ1-1 TRBV6-2/TRBV6-3 CASTGQENTEAFF
TRBJ1-3 TRBV6-1 CASMRGVSGNTIYF
TRBJ2-1 TRBV6-4 CASSAQGELSEQFF
TRBJ1-4 TRBV12-3/TRBV12-4 CASSMDRAGKLFF
TRBJ1-5 TRBV28 CASSDNQPQHF
TRBJ2-7 TRBV6-1 CASSTMEGRGAYEQYF
TRBJ1-3 TRBV12-3/TRBV12-4 CASSPRDRVSGNTIYF
TRBJ1-1 TRBV4-2 CASSQDLGWTEAFF
TRBJ2-3 TRBV3-1 CASSQGFGGADTQYF
TRBJ2-2 TRBV6-1 CASSEWRESLGELFF
TRBJ1-4 TRBV4-1 CASSPTGAEGKLFF
TRBJ2-7 TRBV12-5 CASGLGQGVRSSYEQYF
TRBJ1-2 TRBV24-1 CATRRLAMRVRYGYTF
TRBJ1-2 TRBV20-1 CSAIRDGYTF
TRBJ2-3 TRBV10-3 CAIRSRGIGTDTQYF
TRBJ2-7 TRBV6-1 CASGDASGSSRRYF
TRBJ2-3 TRBV9 CASSISGRASADTQYF
TRBJ1-2 TRBV12-3/TRBV12-4 CATDGYTF
TRBJ2-1 TRBV9 CASSVSGTSTDEQFF
TRBJ1-1 TRBV12-3/TRBV12-4 CASSLDSRLATEAFF
TRBJ2-1 TRBV20-1 CSARDGLAEANEQFF
TRBJ2-3 TRBV11-2 CASRGGDRAKQYF
TRBJ2-1 TRBV19 CASQRRGGTSSYNEQFF
TRBJ1-1 TRBV7-9 CASSPDTSEAFF
TRBJ2-1 TRBV27 CASSPPGPLSGYYNEQFF
TRBJ1-5 TRBV6-1 CASSRQGANYNQPQHF
TRBJ1-2 TRBV19 CASSDRNYGYTF
TRBJ1-6 TRBV6-1 CASSEADGLDSPLHF
TRBJ2-5 TRBV6-1 CASRATGTGQETQYF
TRBJ2-1 TRBV7-9 CASSTSGLADNEQFF
TRBJ1-5 TRBV12-3/TRBV12-4 CASSYGENQPQHF
TRBJ1-1 TRBV5-4 CASSWGFMNTEAFF
TRBJ2-2 TRBV14 CASSPDRTGELFF
TRBJ1-2 TRBV27 CASSSQYSLSGDYGYTF
TRBJ2-5 TRBV27 CASKGGQYF
TRBJ2-5 TRBV20-1 CSATNTGAHHYPPF
TRBJ2-2 TRBV2 CASSESGGAIGELFF
TRBJ2-1 TRBV28 CASSGTSVTHNEQFF
TRBJ2-2 TRBV30 CAKGQGDTGELFF
TRBJ2-5 TRBV6-1 CASSRSDRVLTQYF